Listed here is a single T cell receptor beta chain. An end of the junction differs from the germline gene, which may be a read error. These data come from a study of read filtering for tumor transcriptome and immune sequencing. Study at large: After DNase treatment, RNA was made into whole-transcriptome libraries.

Molecular barcoded adaptors covering alpha/delta and beta/gamma chains were used on about 0.4 ug RNA. TCRdb redid the calling of the reads with MiXCR, one entry per CDR3 protein. The table shows around 20,000 distinct CDR3 sequences, with around 21% occurring only once. Per the germline V gene, CDR1 is MRHNA and CDR2 is SNTAGT. The CDR3 consists of 15 residues. The gene calls are TRBV6-4 and TRBJ2-1; the match to TRBD1 covers 9 bases. Sequenced: a population of CD138-negative cells sorted from bone marrow. This receptor was taken from a donor at least 40 years old with multiple myeloma. DNA of the CDR3: TGTGTCAGCAGTGACTCGACAGGGGGCTACAATGAGCAGTTCTTC. Translating gives CVSSDSTGGYNEQFF.